A selection of T cell receptor beta chains follows, all from one sample in a study of T cell repertoires in ileal Crohn's disease. The table came from immunoSEQ multiplex PCR; TCRdb's copy has only in-frame clones and leaves some out. The sample carries 15,000 to 20,000 clones, roughly 70% recorded once. The material sequenced was ileal tissue. Receptors originate from an adult with Crohn's disease. The CDR3 runs from the conserved cysteine through the conserved F or W. A D gene is named only where the DNA matches it firmly. Rows give clone size only sometimes, using once, few, many, or a class for an expanded clone.

D gene,J gene,clone size,V gene,CDR3 protein,CDR3 DNA
-,TRBJ2-7,-,TRBV18,CASSPTGNAYEQYF,TGTGCCAGCTCACCTACCGGGAACGCCTACGAGCAGTACTTC
-,TRBJ1-1,once,TRBV7-3,CASSQFGAGNTEAFF,TGTGCCAGCAGCCAGTTTGGGGCAGGGAACACTGAAGCTTTCTTT
TRBD1,TRBJ2-3,-,TRBV6-4,CASSDGTGGPDTQYF,TGTGCCAGCAGTGACGGGACAGGGGGCCCAGATACGCAGTATTTT
TRBD2,TRBJ2-3,-,TRBV6-5,CASSLSGGADTQYF,TGTGCCAGCAGTCTTAGCGGGGGGGCGGATACGCAGTATTTT
-,TRBJ1-5,-,TRBV7-8,CASSLEDSSNQPQHF,TGTGCCAGCAGCTTAGAGGACAGTTCAAATCAGCCCCAGCATTTT
-,TRBJ1-6,-,TRBV6-5,CASSSGTHNSPLHF,TGTGCCAGCAGTTCCGGGACACATAATTCACCCCTCCACTTT
TRBD1,TRBJ1-2,-,TRBV7-2,CASSLRQGAGGYTF,TGTGCCAGCAGCTTACGTCAGGGGGCGGGGGGCTACACCTTC
TRBD1,TRBJ1-1,-,TRBV29-1,CSVGTGSGTEAFF,TGCAGCGTGGGGACAGGTTCCGGGACTGAAGCTTTCTTT
-,TRBJ2-2,-,TRBV7-9,CASSLNTVNTGELFF,TGTGCCAGCAGCCTAAATACGGTGAACACCGGGGAGCTGTTTTTT
TRBD2,TRBJ2-5,-,TRBV9,CASSVAGGEVETQYF,TGTGCCAGCAGCGTAGCGGGGGGTGAAGTAGAGACCCAGTACTTC
-,TRBJ1-6,-,TRBV7-9,CASSLATNSPLHF,TGTGCCAGCAGCTTAGCCACAAATTCACCCCTCCACTTT
TRBD1,TRBJ2-7,-,TRBV5-1,CASSSTGTGGREQYF,TGCGCCAGCAGCTCAACCGGGACAGGGGGCCGCGAGCAGTACTTC
TRBD1,TRBJ1-1,few,TRBV5-4,CASSLTGATEAFF,TGTGCCAGCAGCTTAACAGGGGCCACGGAAGCTTTCTTT
-,TRBJ1-6,-,TRBV11-3,CASSLDRDSPLHF,TGTGCCAGCAGCTTAGACAGGGATTCACCCCTCCACTTT
-,TRBJ2-5,few,TRBV7-9,CACPGTIYQETQYF,TGTGCCTGTCCCGGGACAATTTACCAAGAGACCCAGTACTTC
-,TRBJ2-2,-,TRBV2,CASSERTPMNTGELFF,TGTGCCAGCAGTGAAAGGACACCCATGAACACCGGGGAGCTGTTTTTT
-,TRBJ1-1,-,TRBV30,CAWSGPGHIGAFF,TGTGCCTGGAGTGGCCCAGGACACATAGGCGCTTTCTTT
-,TRBJ1-4,-,TRBV2,CASSSLDSPEEKLFF,TGTGCCAGCAGTTCCCTGGACAGCCCGGAGGAAAAACTGTTTTTT
TRBD1,TRBJ1-6,-,TRBV11-2,CASSSRDSNSPLHF,TGTGCCAGCAGCTCCCGGGACAGTAATTCACCCCTCCACTTT
-,TRBJ1-6,-,TRBV5-1,CASSLPGENSPLHF,TGCGCCAGCAGCTTACCAGGGGAGAATTCACCCCTCCACTTT
-,TRBJ1-5,-,TRBV9,CASSVEEGQPQHF,TGTGCCAGCAGCGTAGAGGAGGGGCAGCCCCAGCATTTT
TRBD1,TRBJ2-2,-,TRBV5-1,CASSFGTATGELFF,TGCGCCAGCAGCTTTGGGACAGCCACCGGGGAGCTGTTTTTT
-,TRBJ1-5,few,TRBV6-1,CASSEARAGENQPQHF,TGTGCCAGCAGTGAAGCTAGGGCGGGTGAAAATCAGCCCCAGCATTTT
-,TRBJ2-1,few,TRBV29-1,CSVEGNYEQFF,TGCAGCGTTGAAGGCAACTATGAGCAGTTCTTC
TRBD1,TRBJ2-7,-,TRBV27,CASSLGQNYEQYF,TGTGCCAGCAGCCTGGGACAGAACTACGAGCAGTACTTC
TRBD2,TRBJ2-7,-,TRBV6-5,CASSYTGGGGTYEQYF,TGTGCCAGCAGTTACACGGGCGGGGGGGGTACCTACGAGCAGTACTTC